These T cell receptor beta chains were read from a single sample in a study of CD8 T cell repertoires and HIV-1 epitope variants. The method was immunoSEQ multiplex PCR; TCRdb's version includes in-frame clones alone and lacks a portion of them. Of approximately 90,000 clones in the sample, almost 75% were seen once. Material: uncultured baseline CD8+ T cells from peripheral blood mononuclear cells (PBMCs). These receptors were collected from a male donor with HIV. Both conserved end residues are part of each CDR3. A D gene is named only where the DNA matches it firmly. The listing skips clone size in some rows; elsewhere it reads once, few, many or a size class.

j_gene | d_gene | len | abundance | v_gene | CDR3aa | CDR3nt
TRBJ2-2 | TRBD2 | 14 | NA | TRBV19 | CATRGTSNTGELFF | TGTGCCACCCGGGGGACTAGCAACACCGGGGAGCTGTTTTTT
TRBJ2-1 | TRBD2 | 16 | NA | TRBV19 | CASSIFTSGSGNEQFF | TGTGCCAGTAGTATATTTACTAGCGGGAGTGGCAATGAGCAGTTCTTC
TRBJ1-4 | NA | 15 | NA | TRBV14 | CASSLMRGRDEKLFF | TGTGCCAGCAGCCTCATGAGGGGTCGAGATGAAAAACTGTTTTTT
TRBJ2-7 | NA | 12 | NA | TRBV6-6 | CASSQRGGEQYF | TGTGCCAGCAGTCAAAGGGGGGGAGAGCAGTACTTC
TRBJ2-4 | NA | 14 | NA | TRBV25-1 | CASSESGRGNIQYF | TGTGCCAGCAGTGAATCCGGGCGCGGAAACATTCAGTACTTC
TRBJ2-2 | TRBD2 | 15 | NA | TRBV19 | CASTGLAGGSGELFF | TGTGCCAGTACGGGACTAGCGGGAGGCAGCGGGGAGCTGTTTTTT
TRBJ1-5 | NA | 12 | NA | TRBV15 | CATSNPRQPQHF | TGTGCCACCAGCAACCCGCGACAGCCCCAGCATTTT
TRBJ1-1 | NA | 11 | NA | TRBV6-5 | CASSPGPEAFF | TGTGCCAGCAGCCCCGGGCCTGAAGCTTTCTTT
TRBJ1-5 | TRBD1 | 15 | NA | TRBV7-8 | CASSAWTGGNQPQHF | TGTGCCAGCAGCGCATGGACAGGCGGGAATCAGCCCCAGCATTTT
TRBJ2-3 | TRBD1 | 16 | few | TRBV9 | CASSVRDRGRADTQYF | TGTGCCAGCAGCGTCCGGGACAGGGGGCGCGCAGATACGCAGTATTTT
TRBJ2-7 | TRBD2 | 13 | NA | TRBV29-1 | CSGLSGATYEQYF | TGCAGCGGGTTGAGCGGGGCGACCTACGAGCAGTACTTC
TRBJ1-4 | NA | 14 | NA | TRBV6-5 | CASSHQATNEKLFF | TGTGCCAGCAGTCACCAAGCAACTAATGAAAAACTGTTTTTT
TRBJ2-5 | NA | 15 | NA | TRBV5-6 | CASSLGTVVQETQYF | TGTGCCAGCAGCTTGGGGACAGTCGTTCAAGAGACCCAGTACTTC
TRBJ2-1 | TRBD2 | 17 | NA | TRBV13 | CASSQPLGRGVDNEQFF | TGTGCCAGCAGCCAACCTCTCGGGAGGGGAGTTGACAATGAGCAGTTCTTC
TRBJ2-1 | TRBD1 | 15 | NA | TRBV15 | CATSTPGQGYNEQFF | TGTGCCACCAGCACCCCGGGACAGGGGTACAATGAGCAGTTCTTC
TRBJ2-7 | NA | 13 | NA | TRBV28 | CASKIDSSHEQYF | TGTGCCAGCAAAATTGACAGTTCACACGAGCAGTACTTC
TRBJ2-1 | NA | 16 | few | TRBV28 | CASSGTSKSSYNEQFF | TGTGCCAGCAGTGGAACAAGCAAAAGCTCCTACAATGAGCAGTTCTTC